Following are 11 T cell receptor beta chains from one sample sequenced in a study of T-cell memory formation after mild COVID-19. From the 5' RACE reads, TCRdb called clonotypes with MiXCR, one entry per CDR3 protein. The table lists some 210,000 distinct CDR3 sequences, about 10% of them singletons, with less than 4% in the top ten. Sequenced sample: PBMCs or a T cell subset sorted from them (not recorded which). Receptors originate from a man between 18 and 35 years old who had mild COVID-19 (a few samples of this study predate the infection). Cell type and time point are not known.

The table lists this clonotype with a few counts. The chain carries TRBV28 and TRBJ1-2, with D hard to call. V was clipped by 4 bases and J by 5 bases, with 11 bases between them. Germline V gives CDR1 MDHEN, CDR2 SYDVKM. There are 13 residues in the CDR3. The DNA of the CDR3 is TGTGCCAGCAGTTGGACGGCGGTTTATGGCTACACCTTC. Amino acids: CASSWTAVYGYTF.

The CDR3 DNA sequence: TGTGCCAGCAGCCCCAGTGGAGTGCTCCGGGACAGGGCTTACTACGAGCAGTACTTC. The encoded protein is CASSPSGVLRDRAYYEQYF. The chain joins TRBV27 to TRBJ2-7; 9 nucleotides match TRBD1. V shed 6 bases and J 3 bases; nucleotides not matched to a gene: 21. Germline CDR1 MNHEY, CDR2 SMNVEV (reference sequence). The CDR3 spans 19 residues.

The chain links TRBV5-1 to TRBJ2-3; D is tentatively TRBD1 or TRBD2 (5 bases each). Trimming left V 5 bases short and J 7 bases short, with 14 bases between. CDR1 is SGHRS and CDR2 is YFSETQ in the germline V gene. This CDR3 has 13 residues. CDR3 DNA sequence: TGCGCCAGCAGTTTTGGGGCCGGGAATACGCAGTATTTT. It translates to CASSFGAGNTQYF.

This chain connects TRBV2 to TRBJ2-1, with 12 positions matching TRBD2. The CDR3 consists of 14 residues. The ends lost 8 bases at V and 3 bases at J; junction bases unmatched: 2. Looked up from germline, CDR1 is SNHLY and CDR2 is FYNNEI. CDR3 bases: TGTGCCAGCGGGGGACTAGCGGGCTACAATGAGCAGTTCTTC. Its translation: CASGGLAGYNEQFF.

The CDR3 coding sequence is TGTGCCAGCAGCTCTTATAACGAGCAGTACTTC. Its translation: CASSSYNEQYF. This chain uses TRBV5-8 with TRBJ2-7; unclear D gene. The germline gives CDR1 SGHTS, CDR2 YDEGEE. V shed 3 bases and J shed 5 bases, with 6 bases lying between them. This CDR3 region has 11 residues. Full variable domain (remainder filled in from reference TRBV5-8 and TRBJ2-7): EAGVTQSPTHLIKTRGQQATLRCSPISGHTSVYWYQQALGLGLQFLLWYDEGEERNRGNFPPRFSGRQFPNYSSELNVNALELEDSALYLCASSSYNEQYFGPGTRLTVT.

The chain carries TRBV4-1 and TRBJ2-1; TRBD1 is a possible D gene (5 bases). The CDR3 is 17 residues long. Trimming removed 4 bases from V and 3 bases from J, with 19 bases in between. From germline, CDR1 is MGHRA and CDR2 YSYEKL. CDR3: CASSPGPRGSFYNEQFF. The CDR3 DNA reads TGCGCCAGCAGCCCAGGGCCAAGGGGAAGCTTCTACAATGAGCAGTTCTTC.

This clonotype was detected a few times. V and J are TRBV5-1 and TRBJ1-1, with 7 bases aligning to TRBD1. The CDR3 extends over 13 amino acids. Germline V CDR1 and CDR2: SGHRS, YFSETQ. Trimming removed 5 bases from V and 8 bases from J; junction bases left unmatched: 9. As DNA, the CDR3 is TGCGCCAGCAGAATCGACAGGGCGGCCGAAGCTTTCTTT. It codes for CASRIDRAAEAFF.

There are many counts of this clonotype. This rearrangement joins TRBV7-2 to TRBJ2-7; TRBD1 aligns across 7 bases. This CDR3 contains 14 residues. Losses at the gene ends were 6 bases for V and 4 bases for J; bases not matched to a gene: 9. CDR1 is SGHTA, CDR2 FQGNSA, per germline. For the CDR3, the DNA is TGTGCCAGCAGGGTAGGACAGGTCGGTTACGAGCAGTACTTC. This sequence encodes CASRVGQVGYEQYF.

V is TRBV6-6 and J is TRBJ2-7, with no clear D. V was trimmed by 6 bases and J by 6 bases, leaving 12 bases between them. The CDR3 is 12 amino acids. Looked up from germline, CDR1 is MNHNY and CDR2 is SVGAGI (reference sequence). This CDR3 reads CASSPDSGEQYF. CDR3 coding DNA: TGTGCCAGCAGCCCTGATTCGGGCGAGCAGTACTTC.

This clonotype was counted a single time. The chain employs TRBV9 and TRBJ2-7; tentatively, D is TRBD1 (6 bases). The germline gives CDR1 SGDLS, CDR2 YYNGEE. V was trimmed by 3 bases and J by 1 base, leaving 11 bases between them. The CDR3 spans 14 residues. The CDR3 spells CASSATGLSYEQYF. DNA of the CDR3: TGTGCCAGCAGCGCGACAGGCCTTTCCTACGAGCAGTACTTC.

This clonotype was counted at least ten times. The chain combines TRBV5-1 with TRBJ1-6, with a weak D call TRBD1 (6 bases). Germline V lookup: CDR1 SGHRS, CDR2 YFSETQ. CDR3 size: 16 residues. V was pared by 4 bases and J by 6 bases, with 17 bases between. The CDR3 here is CASSRVTGSGNSPLHF. For the CDR3, the DNA is TGCGCCAGCAGCAGGGTCACAGGGTCTGGTAATTCACCCCTCCACTTT.